The clone carrying this TCR beta chain appeared a single time. Its target is not known. The CDR3 spans 11 residues. Trimming removed 5 bases from V and 11 bases from J, with 10 bases in between. In germline, CDR1 is MNHEY, CDR2 SVGEGT. The sample comes from a study of T cell responses to AZD1222 COVID-19 vaccine. General study results and limits: Baseline seropositives among AZD1222 recipients totaled only 5 to 7. White British people made up most donors, females outnumbered males, and clonal diversity was possibly underestimated.

Repertoires were generated with immunoSEQ multiplex PCR, while TCRdb's copy carries only in-frame clones and drops some. The repertoire holds 150,000 to 180,000 clones, with over 80% as singletons. Whether given at about 4 or about 12 weeks, second doses were pooled. V and J are TRBV6-2 or TRBV6-3 and TRBJ2-1; unclear D gene. The sequenced sample was peripheral blood, obtained 28 days after the second AZD1222 dose. This receptor was taken from an adult who received the AZD1222 COVID-19 vaccine. The CDR3 sequence is CASSPLKKQFF. In DNA, the CDR3 is TGTGCCAGCAGTCCCCTAAAGAAGCAGTTCTTC.